This TCR beta chain was captured in a study of vaccination and CD4 T cells after COVID-19. The germline V gene encodes CDR1 SGHRS and CDR2 YFSETQ. The CDR3 covers 11 residues. The treatment here: approximately 11-day PBMC culture with coronavirus spike peptide pools or control peptides (ViraFEST assay). This clonotype was observed once. Its antigen remains unknown. Sequencing of cultured CD4+ T cell DNA used the Oncomine TCR Beta short-read assay. Each CDR3 protein gets one entry after TCRdb re-called the PCR reads with MiXCR. The profile shows about 15,000 distinct CDR3 sequences, 48% of them singletons.

The receptor was derived from a human donor who had recovered from COVID-19. The chain combines TRBV5-1 with TRBJ1-1; D gene uncertain. The sample taken for sequencing was CD4+ T cells from blood, cultured in vitro. The CDR3 bases are TGCGCGGAACTGGCGAACACTGAAGCTTTCTTT. It specifies CAELANTEAFF.